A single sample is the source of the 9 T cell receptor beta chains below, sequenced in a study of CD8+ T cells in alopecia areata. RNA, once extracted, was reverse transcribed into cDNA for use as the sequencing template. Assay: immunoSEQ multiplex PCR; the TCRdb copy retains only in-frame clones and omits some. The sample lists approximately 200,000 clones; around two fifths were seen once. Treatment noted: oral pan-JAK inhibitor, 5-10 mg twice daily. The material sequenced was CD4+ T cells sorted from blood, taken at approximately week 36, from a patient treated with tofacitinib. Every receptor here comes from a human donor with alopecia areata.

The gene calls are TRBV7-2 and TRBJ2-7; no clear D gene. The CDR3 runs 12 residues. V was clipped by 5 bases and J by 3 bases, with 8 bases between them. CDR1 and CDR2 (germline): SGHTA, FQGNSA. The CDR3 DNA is TGTGCCAGCAGCCGTATCAACTACGAGCAGTACTTC. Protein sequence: CASSRINYEQYF. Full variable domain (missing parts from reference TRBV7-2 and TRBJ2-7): GAGVSQSPSNKVTEKGKDVELRCDPISGHTALYWYRQSLGQGLEFLIYFQGNSAPDKSGLPSDRFSAERTGGSVSTLTIQRTQQEDSAVYLCASSRINYEQYFGPGTRLTVT.

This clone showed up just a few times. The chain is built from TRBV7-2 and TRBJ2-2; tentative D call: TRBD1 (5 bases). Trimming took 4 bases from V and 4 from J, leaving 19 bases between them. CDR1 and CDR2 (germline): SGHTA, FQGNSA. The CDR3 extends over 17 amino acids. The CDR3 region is CASSSEDTTRGTGELFF. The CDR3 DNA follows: TGTGCCAGCAGCTCCGAGGACACAACACGCGGCACCGGGGAGCTGTTTTTT.

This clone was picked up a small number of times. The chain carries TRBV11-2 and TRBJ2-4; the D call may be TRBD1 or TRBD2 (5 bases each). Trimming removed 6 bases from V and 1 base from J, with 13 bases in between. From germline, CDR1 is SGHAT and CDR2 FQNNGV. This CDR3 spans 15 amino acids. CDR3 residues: CASSGTGTAKNIQYF. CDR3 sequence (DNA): TGTGCCAGCAGTGGAACCGGGACCGCCAAAAACATTCAGTACTTC.

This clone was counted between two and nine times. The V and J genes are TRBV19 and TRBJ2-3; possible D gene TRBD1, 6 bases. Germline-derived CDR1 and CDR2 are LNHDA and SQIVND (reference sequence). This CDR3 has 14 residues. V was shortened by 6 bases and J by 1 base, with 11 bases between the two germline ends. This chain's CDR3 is CASSRQVGTDTQYF. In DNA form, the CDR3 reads TGTGCCAGTAGCAGACAGGTGGGCACAGATACGCAGTATTTT.

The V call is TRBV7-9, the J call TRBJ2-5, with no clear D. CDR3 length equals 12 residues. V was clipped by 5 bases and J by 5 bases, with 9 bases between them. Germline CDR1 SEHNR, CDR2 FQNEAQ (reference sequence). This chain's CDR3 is CASSPMGETQYF. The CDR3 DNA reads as TGTGCCAGCAGCCCCATGGGCGAGACCCAGTACTTC.

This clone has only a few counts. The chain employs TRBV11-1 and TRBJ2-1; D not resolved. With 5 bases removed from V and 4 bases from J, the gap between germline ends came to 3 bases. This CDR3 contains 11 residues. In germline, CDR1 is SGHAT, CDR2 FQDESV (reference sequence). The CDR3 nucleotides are TGTGCCAGCAGCGTTTACAATGAGCAGTTCTTC. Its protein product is CASSVYNEQFF.

The CDR3 protein is CASSLVGAYEQYF. The CDR3 DNA is TGTGCCAGCAGCTTAGTAGGGGCGTACGAGCAGTACTTC. The chain employs TRBV7-9 and TRBJ2-7; D may be TRBD1 (5 bases). The CDR3 extends over 13 amino acids. Trimming took off 1 base at V and 4 bases at J, with 8 bases between the two ends. Germline CDR1 SEHNR, CDR2 FQNEAQ (reference sequence).

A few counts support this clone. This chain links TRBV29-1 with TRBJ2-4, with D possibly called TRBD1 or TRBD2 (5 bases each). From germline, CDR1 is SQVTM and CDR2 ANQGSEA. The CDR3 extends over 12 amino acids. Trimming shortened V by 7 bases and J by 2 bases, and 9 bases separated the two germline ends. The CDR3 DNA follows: TGCAGCGCAGGGACGACCAAAAACATTCAGTACTTC. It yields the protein CSAGTTKNIQYF.

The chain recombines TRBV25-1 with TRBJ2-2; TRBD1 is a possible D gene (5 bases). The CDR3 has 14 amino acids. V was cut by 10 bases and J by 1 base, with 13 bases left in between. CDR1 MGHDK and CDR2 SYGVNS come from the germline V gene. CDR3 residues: CATHDSKNTGELFF. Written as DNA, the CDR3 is TGTGCCACCCATGACAGTAAGAACACCGGGGAGCTGTTTTTT. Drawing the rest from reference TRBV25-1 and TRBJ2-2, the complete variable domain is EADIYQTPRYLVIGTGKKITLECSQTMGHDKMYWYQQDPGMELHLIHYSYGVNSTEKGDLSSESTVSRIRTEHFPLTLESARPSHTSQYLCATHDSKNTGELFFGEGSRLTVL.